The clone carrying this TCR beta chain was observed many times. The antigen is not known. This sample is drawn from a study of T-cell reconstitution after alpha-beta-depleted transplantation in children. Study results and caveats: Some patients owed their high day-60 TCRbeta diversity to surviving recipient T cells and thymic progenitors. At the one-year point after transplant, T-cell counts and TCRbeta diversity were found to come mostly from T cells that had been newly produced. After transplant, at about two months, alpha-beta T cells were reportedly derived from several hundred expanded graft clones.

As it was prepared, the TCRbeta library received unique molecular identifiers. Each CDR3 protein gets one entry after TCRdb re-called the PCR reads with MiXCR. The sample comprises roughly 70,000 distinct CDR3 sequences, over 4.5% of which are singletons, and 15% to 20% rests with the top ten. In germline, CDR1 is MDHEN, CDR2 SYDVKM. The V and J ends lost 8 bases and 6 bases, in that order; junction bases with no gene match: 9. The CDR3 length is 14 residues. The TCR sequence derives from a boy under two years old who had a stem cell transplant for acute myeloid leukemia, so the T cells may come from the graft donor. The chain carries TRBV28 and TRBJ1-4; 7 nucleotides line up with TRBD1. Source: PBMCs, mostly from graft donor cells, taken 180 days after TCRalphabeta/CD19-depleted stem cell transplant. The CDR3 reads CASSHRGADEKLFF. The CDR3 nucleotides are TGTGCCAGCTCTCACAGGGGAGCGGATGAAAAACTGTTTTTT. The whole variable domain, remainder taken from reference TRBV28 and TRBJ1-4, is DVKVTQSSRYLVKRTGEKVFLECVQDMDHENMFWYRQDPGLGLRLIYFSYDVKMKEKGDIPEGYSVSREKKERFSLILESASTNQTSMYLCASSHRGADEKLFFGSGTQLSVL.